The 3 T cell receptor beta chains below come from one sample, sequenced in a study of cytomegalovirus exposure and HLA in healthy donors. Only in-frame clones appear in the TCRdb table, and some are missing; sequencing was by immunoSEQ multiplex PCR. The sample lists about 200,000 clones; 70% to 90% were seen once. Specimen: PBMCs. The receptor set was obtained from a woman between 18 and 29 years old in good health and CMV-seronegative.

Turning to this clone: Mismatch with germline at one junction end may stem from a read error. The chain links TRBV5-1 to TRBJ2-7; D might be TRBD2 (5 bases). This CDR3 contains 13 residues. The germline V gene encodes CDR1 SGHRS and CDR2 YFSETQ. The CDR3 region is CACREGAVGEQYF. The CDR3 nucleotides are TGCGCCTGCAGAGAGGGAGCGGTGGGAGAGCAGTACTTC. The variable domain in full, completed from reference TRBV5-1 and TRBJ2-7, reads KAGVTQTPRYLIKTRGQQVTLSCSPISGHRSVSWYQQTPGQGLQFLFEYFSETQRNKGNFPGRFSGRQFSNSRSEMNVSTLELGDSALYLCACREGAVGEQYFGPGTRLTVT.

This rearrangement joins TRBV6-1 to TRBJ2-3, with 7 bases aligning to TRBD2. Germline lookup yields CDR1 MNHNS and CDR2 SASEGT. V was pared by 5 bases and J by 1 base, with 6 bases of the junction left unmatched. There are 15 residues in the CDR3. The CDR3 region has the DNA TGTGCCAGCAGTCGGTGGGGGGGAGGCACAGATACGCAGTATTTT. This codes for CASSRWGGGTDTQYF.

The chain recombines TRBV2 with TRBJ2-2; TRBD1 aligns across 8 bases. The CDR3 covers 14 residues. J was trimmed by 5 bases and V by 2 bases; bases with no gene match: 1. From germline, CDR1 is SNHLY and CDR2 FYNNEI. In DNA, the CDR3 is TGTGCCAGCAGTGAACAGGGGGCTACCGGGGAGCTGTTTTTT. It codes for CASSEQGATGELFF.